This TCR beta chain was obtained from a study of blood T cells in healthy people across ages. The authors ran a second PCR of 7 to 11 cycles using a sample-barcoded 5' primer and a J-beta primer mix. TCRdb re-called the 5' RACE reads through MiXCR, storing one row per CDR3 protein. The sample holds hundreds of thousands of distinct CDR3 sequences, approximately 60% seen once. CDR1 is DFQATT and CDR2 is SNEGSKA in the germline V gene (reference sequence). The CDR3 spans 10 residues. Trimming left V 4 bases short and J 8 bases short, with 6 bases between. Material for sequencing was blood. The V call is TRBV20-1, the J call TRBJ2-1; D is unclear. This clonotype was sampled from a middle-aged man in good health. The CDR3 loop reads CSATLDEQFF. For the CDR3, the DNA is TGCAGTGCTACCCTTGATGAGCAGTTCTTC.